The T cell receptor beta chain under discussion was sequenced for a study of cytomegalovirus exposure and HLA in healthy donors. Study-wide context: Falling in the Caucasian-associated ancestry cluster were roughly 86% of under 450 genotyped donors.

PCR primers comprised 60 Vbeta and 13 Jbeta primers. Clones were read by immunoSEQ multiplex PCR, and TCRdb kept only the in-frame ones, dropping some. The sample yields about 180,000 clones, 77% seen once. For this clone: Its cognate antigen is unknown.

Study results and limitations: Differences between HLA loci emerged in a later analysis of TCR association rates, with DRB1 most and HLA-C fewest. The study designated about 180 TCR beta chains cytomegalovirus-associated. In a later analysis, productive TCRs from donors in an Asian-associated ancestry cluster reportedly carried fewer N-insertions than the cohort mean.

Germline lookup yields CDR1 KGHSH and CDR2 LQKENI. V dropped 1 base and J dropped 4; count of bases not matched to a gene: 5. The CDR3 has 15 residues. The rearrangement joins TRBV18 to TRBJ1-1, with 8 bases identical to TRBD1. This clonotype originated in a man aged 18 to 35 in good health and CMV-seronegative. The specimen was PBMCs. CDR3 region: CASSPHQGASTEAFF. In DNA, the CDR3 is TGTGCCAGCTCACCACACCAGGGGGCGAGCACTGAAGCTTTCTTT.